Shown below are 27 T cell receptor beta chains from a single sample sequenced in a study of T cells after posttransplantation cyclophosphamide (TCRdb year 2016). The control cohort consisted of 11 patients who had myeloablative marrow transplants with methotrexate plus a calcineurin inhibitor and who were sampled 1 year after transplant. Receptor libraries were prepared by the immunoSEQ multiplex PCR assay. As stored in TCRdb, this immuneACCESS dataset retains in-frame rearrangements with V and J assigned. A fraction of the clones does not appear; measured against another copy, unresolved V genes explain less than half of the discrepancy, and the remainder lacks a known reason. The sample profile shows 20,000 to 25,000 clones; around 87% of them were found once. 1.9% of the sample is taken by the ten largest. This specimen was PBMCs, taken about 360 days after allogeneic stem cell transplant with calcineurin inhibitor and methotrexate. All receptors derive from a female patient under 45 who received an allogeneic stem cell transplant from an unrelated donor, was CMV-positive, and had acute and chronic GVHD. Once a transplant has taken place, some T cells may be donor derived.

The V gene is TRBV9, the J gene TRBJ1-2; D perhaps matches TRBD1 (6 bases). CDR3 size: 13 residues. V dropped 3 bases and J dropped 10 bases, with 16 bases sitting between them. Germline-derived CDR1 and CDR2 are SGDLS and YYNGEE. The CDR3 DNA reads as TGTGCCAGCAGCGCCGGGACACCCTGGCCCTACACCTTC. It translates to CASSAGTPWPYTF.

This sequence joins TRBV6-1 and TRBJ1-2; weak D call: TRBD1 (6 bases). V shed 8 bases and J shed 7 bases, with 14 bases lying between them. The germline V gene encodes CDR1 MNHNS and CDR2 SASEGT. CDR3 length: 12 residues. Here the CDR3 reads CASRTVDRGYTF. Written as DNA, the CDR3 is TGTGCCAGCCGGACAGTTGATCGTGGCTACACCTTC.

This chain uses TRBV10-1 with TRBJ1-6, with 8 bases lining up with TRBD1. The length of the CDR3 is 15 residues. Per germline, CDR1 WNHNN and CDR2 SYGVQD (reference sequence). After removal of 0 bases from V and 9 bases from J, the junction contained 4 bases not matched to a gene. CDR3 DNA: TGCGCCAGCAGTGAGTCGGGGACAGGAGCTTCACCCCTCCACTTT. Protein product: CASSESGTGASPLHF.

This clone was detected only once. The V call is TRBV15, the J call TRBJ2-5; TRBD1 aligns across 8 bases. J lost 2 bases, V lost 1 base, and 0 bases had no gene match. CDR1 LNHNV and CDR2 YYDKDF come from the germline V gene (reference sequence). This CDR3 is built from 14 residues. This chain's CDR3 is CATSRGTGQETQYF. The CDR3 nucleotides are TGTGCCACCAGCAGAGGGACAGGGCAAGAGACCCAGTACTTC.

The rearrangement links TRBV21-1 to TRBJ1-2; the D call TRBD1 from the table was never checked on the DNA. TRBV21-1 is a pseudogene locus. The CDR3 covers 17 residues. The CDR3 here is CASSPRDRGLVNYGYTF. The CDR3 DNA is TGTGCCAGCAGCCCCCGGGACAGGGGGCTAGTAAACTATGGCTACACCTTC.

The chain recombines TRBV29-1 with TRBJ2-3, with TRBD1 as a possible D gene (5 bases). The CDR3 is made up of 14 amino acids. V was shortened by 1 base and J by 3 bases, with 11 bases between the two germline ends. The germline V gene encodes CDR1 SQVTM and CDR2 ANQGSEA. The CDR3 DNA reads as TGCAGCGTTGAAGCACAGGTTGAAACAGATACGCAGTATTTT. It is translated as CSVEAQVETDTQYF.

The chain joins TRBV5-1 to TRBJ2-7; maybe TRBD2 (5 bases). CDR1 and CDR2 (germline): SGHRS, YFSETQ. This CDR3 has 15 residues. V lost 2 bases and J 1 base, leaving 13 bases between the germline ends. The DNA of the CDR3 is TGCGCCAGCAGCTTACTAGGACTTGATTCCTACGAGCAGTACTTC. It encodes CASSLLGLDSYEQYF.

V gene TRBV29-1 combines with J gene TRBJ2-3, with 10 bases lining up with TRBD2. The CDR3 totals 14 residues. Trimming took 7 bases from V and 8 from J; bases not matched to a gene: 12. The V gene's germline CDR1 is SQVTM and CDR2 ANQGSEA. The chain's CDR3 is CSAASGSLLGTQYF. CDR3 in DNA: TGCAGCGCCGCTAGCGGGAGTTTATTGGGTACGCAGTATTTT.

This clone was seen just once. The rearrangement joins TRBV27 to TRBJ1-2, with TRBD1 as a possible D gene (5 bases). Germline values: CDR1 MNHEY, CDR2 SMNVEV (reference sequence). This CDR3 spans 16 amino acids. The ends were cut back, 6 bases at V and 0 bases at J, with 17 bases in the middle. For the CDR3, the DNA is TGTGCCAGCAGCTTTCACAAGGGGTTTACTAACTATGGCTACACCTTC. The encoded protein is CASSFHKGFTNYGYTF.

J is TRBJ1-2 and V is TRBV28, with 7 bases identical to TRBD1. Germline V gives CDR1 MDHEN, CDR2 SYDVKM. V lost 7 bases, J lost 8 bases, and 13 bases stayed unmatched. This CDR3 has 14 residues. The chain's CDR3 is CASTYLQGNWGYTF. CDR3 bases: TGTGCCAGCACCTACCTACAGGGGAACTGGGGCTACACCTTC.

This clone was detected only once. The J gene is TRBJ2-3, the V gene TRBV7-9, with D tentatively TRBD2 (6 bases). Trimming removed 0 bases from V and 1 base from J, with 8 bases in between. The CDR3 loop spans 15 amino acids. The germline V gene encodes CDR1 SEHNR and CDR2 FQNEAQ (reference sequence). The DNA of the CDR3 is TGTGCCAGCAGCTTAGCTAGCGGTCGCACAGATACGCAGTATTTT. It codes for CASSLASGRTDTQYF.

The chain employs TRBV27 and TRBJ1-1, with 7 bases lining up with TRBD1. Trimming removed 0 bases from V and 5 bases from J; junction bases left unmatched: 6. The germline V gene encodes CDR1 MNHEY and CDR2 SMNVEV (reference sequence). This CDR3 has 15 residues. The DNA for the CDR3 is TGTGCCAGCAGTTTATCGGGAAGACAGGGAACTGAAGCTTTCTTT. Translation gives CASSLSGRQGTEAFF.

The rearrangement links TRBV7-9 to TRBJ2-3, with 9 bases aligning to TRBD2. The CDR3 length is 15 residues. The V and J ends lost 3 bases and 5 bases, in that order; junction bases with no gene match: 6. CDR1 SEHNR and CDR2 FQNEAQ come from the germline V gene (reference sequence). This chain's CDR3 is CASSFAGGPGDTQYF. In DNA form, the CDR3 reads TGTGCCAGCAGCTTCGCGGGAGGGCCAGGAGATACGCAGTATTTT.

The gene calls are TRBV7-6 and TRBJ2-3; 9 nucleotides line up with TRBD2. Per germline, CDR1 SGHVS and CDR2 FNYEAQ. J gave up 1 base and V 2 bases, and 4 bases lay outside the gene matches. This CDR3 region has 16 residues. CDR3 region: CASSLLAGAGTDTQYF. Written as DNA, the CDR3 is TGTGCCAGCAGCTTATTAGCGGGAGCGGGCACAGATACGCAGTATTTT.

This clone was seen once. The rearrangement joins TRBV6-1 to TRBJ2-1; the D gene is possibly TRBD2 (6 bases). Trimming pared 6 bases from V and 10 bases from J, leaving 19 bases between. The CDR3 extends over 14 amino acids. CDR1 is MNHNS and CDR2 is SASEGT in the germline V gene. The CDR3 DNA follows: TGTGCCAGCAGACGGGACCCCGGGAGCGGAGAGCAGTTCTTC. Protein sequence: CASRRDPGSGEQFF.

This clone was seen just once. The chain combines TRBV4-2 with TRBJ2-3; no clear D. The CDR3 is 15 amino acids. V was clipped by 0 bases and J by 3 bases, with 10 bases between them. The germline CDR1 and CDR2 sequences are LGHNA and YNFKEQ. CDR3 sequence (DNA): TGTGCCAGCAGCCAAGACTCCCCGTTAACAGATACGCAGTATTTT. Translation gives CASSQDSPLTDTQYF.

V and J are TRBV27 and TRBJ2-7; tentatively, D is TRBD1 (6 bases). V lost 4 bases to trimming and J lost 4 bases, with 11 bases between them. Germline V gene lookup returns CDR1 MNHEY and CDR2 SMNVEV (reference sequence). This CDR3 comprises 13 residues. The CDR3 coding sequence is TGTGCCAGCAGTTATGGGCAGGGGTACGAGCAGTACTTC. Translation: CASSYGQGYEQYF.

The J gene is TRBJ2-1, the V gene TRBV19; D gene unclear. Trimming took off 3 bases at V and 10 bases at J, with 19 bases between the two ends. The CDR3 is 15 amino acids. Germline CDR1 reads LNHDA; CDR2 reads SQIVND (reference sequence). CDR3 sequence: CASSIARSTVSEQFF. The CDR3 DNA sequence: TGTGCCAGTAGTATCGCTCGGTCCACGGTTTCGGAGCAGTTCTTC.

The V call is TRBV4-3, the J call TRBJ2-4; the D is unclear. Trimming stripped 0 bases from V and 7 bases from J, with 7 bases between. Germline V gives CDR1 LGHNA, CDR2 YSLEER. This CDR3 comprises 13 residues. CDR3 amino acids: CASSQDSRNIQYF. The DNA for the CDR3 is TGCGCCAGCAGCCAAGATTCGCGGAACATTCAGTACTTC.

V usage is TRBV4-1 and J usage is TRBJ2-3; weak D call: TRBD2 (6 bases). Germline V CDR1 and CDR2: MGHRA, YSYEKL. The CDR3 covers 14 residues. V gave up 7 bases and J gave up 6 bases, with 17 bases separating them. The CDR3 sequence: CASTKGGWDDTQYF. DNA of the CDR3: TGCGCCAGCACCAAGGGAGGCTGGGATGATACGCAGTATTTT.

The chain combines TRBV4-2 with TRBJ2-3; D is possibly TRBD2 (6 bases). Germline assignment: CDR1 LGHNA and CDR2 YNFKEQ. V was trimmed by 2 bases and J by 2 bases, leaving 17 bases between them. The CDR3 covers 17 residues. The DNA of the CDR3 is TGTGCCAGCAGCCAACGCGACTCACTAGCCCCCACAGATACGCAGTATTTT. Translated: CASSQRDSLAPTDTQYF.

V is TRBV4-3 and J is TRBJ1-2; 7 bases line up with TRBD1. This CDR3 has 14 residues. J was trimmed by 1 base and V by 1 base; bases with no gene match: 0. The germline V gene encodes CDR1 LGHNA and CDR2 YSLEER. The CDR3 bases are TGCGCCAGCAGCCAAGGGGACAGTAACTATGGCTACACCTTC. This gives the protein CASSQGDSNYGYTF.

The V call is TRBV13, the J call TRBJ2-2; D remains ambiguous. Trimming took off 4 bases at V and 2 bases at J, with 5 bases between the two ends. The CDR3 has 13 residues. Germline-derived CDR1 and CDR2 are PRHDT and FYEKMQ (reference sequence). The CDR3, as DNA: TGTGCCAGCAGCTGGGCTAACACCGGGGAGCTGTTTTTT. As protein: CASSWANTGELFF.

The chain is built from TRBV27 and TRBJ2-3, with 11 bases lining up with TRBD2. V dropped 3 bases and J dropped 5; count of bases not matched to a gene: 4. CDR1 MNHEY and CDR2 SMNVEV come from the germline V gene (reference sequence). CDR3 length equals 15 residues. In DNA, the CDR3 is TGTGCCAGCAGTTTTGGGCTAGCGGGAGGAGATACGCAGTATTTT. Its protein product is CASSFGLAGGDTQYF.

This chain connects TRBV19 to TRBJ2-2; TRBD1 is a possible D gene (6 bases). Germline V gene lookup returns CDR1 LNHDA and CDR2 SQIVND (reference sequence). This CDR3 has 16 residues. Trimming took 5 bases from V and 5 from J, leaving 18 bases between them. CDR3 residues: CASSYPRGDVTGELFF. DNA of the CDR3: TGTGCCAGTAGTTACCCCAGGGGCGATGTTACCGGGGAGCTGTTTTTT. Combining the CDR3 with reference TRBV19 and TRBJ2-2 gives the whole variable domain DGGITQSPKYLFRKEGQNVTLSCEQNLNHDAMYWYRQDPGQGLRLIYYSQIVNDFQKGDIAEGYSVSREKKESFPLTVTSAQKNPTAFYLCASSYPRGDVTGELFFGEGSRLTVL.

The chain combines TRBV27 with TRBJ1-6; 7 bases fit TRBD1. CDR1 MNHEY and CDR2 SMNVEV come from the germline V gene (reference sequence). The CDR3 runs 16 residues. J lost 10 bases, V lost 6 bases, and 15 bases had no gene match. The CDR3 protein is CASSGKGTVSFSPLHF. The DNA of the CDR3 is TGTGCCAGCAGCGGTAAAGGGACAGTTTCTTTCTCACCCCTCCACTTT.

About this clone: Mismatch with germline at one junction end may stem from a read error. CDR3 in DNA: TGTGCTAGCAGCTATTCAGCGCAGAGCTCCTACAATGAGCAGTTCTTC. This sequence encodes CASSYSAQSSYNEQFF. V gene TRBV7-7 combines with J gene TRBJ2-1, with D unresolved. The CDR3 totals 16 residues. Germline CDR1 SSHAT, CDR2 FNYEAQ (reference sequence).